This paragraph reports one T cell receptor (beta chain). As yet, its antigen is unknown. The PCR made use of 60 Vbeta and 13 Jbeta primers. Some clones are missing from TCRdb's copy, which holds only in-frame ones; the method was immunoSEQ multiplex PCR. The sample includes 100,000 to 150,000 clones, roughly 80% of them seen just once. The CDR3 consists of 17 residues. The germline V gene has CDR1 SEHNR and CDR2 FQNEAQ (reference sequence). The junction had 10 bases not matched to a gene; V was cut back by 1 base and J by 1 base. These data are taken from a study of cytomegalovirus exposure and HLA in healthy donors. The study's findings and limits: Follow-up analysis later connected one missense variant in DCLRE1C with trimming of TCR beta V- and J-genes. The classifier was said to identify cytomegalovirus status with high specificity and sensitivity. The CMV antigen specificity of a few CMV-associated chains was confirmed through in vitro analysis. With DRB1 most and HLA-C fewest, TCR association rates differed between HLA loci in a later analysis.

Sequencing was carried out using PBMCs. The chain employs TRBV7-9 and TRBJ2-7, with 7 bases matching TRBD1. This sequence originates from a man aged 30 to 39 in good health and CMV-seronegative. The DNA of the CDR3 is TGTGCCAGCAGCTTAGATGACACAGGGGCCGGGTCCTACGAGCAGTACTTC. It specifies CASSLDDTGAGSYEQYF. Full variable domain (rest looked up from reference TRBV7-9 and TRBJ2-7): DTGVSQNPRHKITKRGQNVTFRCDPISEHNRLYWYRQTLGQGPEFLTYFQNEAQLEKSRLLSDRFSAERPKGSFSTLEIQRTEQGDSAMYLCASSLDDTGAGSYEQYFGPGTRLTVT.